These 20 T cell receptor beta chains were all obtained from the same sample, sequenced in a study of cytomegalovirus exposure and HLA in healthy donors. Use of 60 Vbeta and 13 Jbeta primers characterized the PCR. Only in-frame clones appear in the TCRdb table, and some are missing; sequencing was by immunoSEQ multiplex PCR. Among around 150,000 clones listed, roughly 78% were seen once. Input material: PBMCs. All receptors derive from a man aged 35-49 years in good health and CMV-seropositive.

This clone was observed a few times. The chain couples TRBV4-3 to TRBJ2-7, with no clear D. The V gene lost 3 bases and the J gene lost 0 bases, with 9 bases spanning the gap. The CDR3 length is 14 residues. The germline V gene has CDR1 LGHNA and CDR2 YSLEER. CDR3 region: CASSQGHSSYEQYF. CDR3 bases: TGCGCCAGCAGCCAGGGCCACAGCTCCTACGAGCAGTACTTC.

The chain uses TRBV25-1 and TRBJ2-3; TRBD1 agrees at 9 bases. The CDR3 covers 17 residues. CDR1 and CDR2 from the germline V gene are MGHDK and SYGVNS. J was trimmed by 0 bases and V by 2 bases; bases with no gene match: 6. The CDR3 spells CASSEQGTGISTDTQYF. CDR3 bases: TGTGCCAGCAGTGAACAAGGGACAGGGATTAGCACAGATACGCAGTATTTT.

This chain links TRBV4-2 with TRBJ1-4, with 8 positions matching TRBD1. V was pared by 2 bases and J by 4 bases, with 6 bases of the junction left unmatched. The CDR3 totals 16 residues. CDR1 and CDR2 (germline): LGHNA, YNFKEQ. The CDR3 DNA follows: TGTGCCAGCAGCCAACTCGGGACAGGCGGTAATGAAAAACTGTTTTTT. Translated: CASSQLGTGGNEKLFF.

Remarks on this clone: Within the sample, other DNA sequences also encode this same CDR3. This chain's CDR3 is CASSVGGGDTEAFF. The CDR3 nucleotides are TGTGCCAGCAGCGTAGGAGGGGGGGACACTGAAGCTTTCTTT. V is TRBV9 and J is TRBJ1-1, with a tentative D call TRBD1 (6 bases). Germline CDR1 and CDR2: SGDLS and YYNGEE. The CDR3 has 14 residues. Between the trimmed V and J ends, which lost 0 bases and 3 bases, there was a span of 9 bases.

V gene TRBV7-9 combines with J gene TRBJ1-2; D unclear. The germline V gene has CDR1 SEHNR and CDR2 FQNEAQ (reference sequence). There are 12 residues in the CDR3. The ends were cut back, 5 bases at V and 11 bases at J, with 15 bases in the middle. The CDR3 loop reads CASSIRQRPYTF. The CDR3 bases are TGTGCCAGCAGCATCAGACAACGACCTTACACCTTC.

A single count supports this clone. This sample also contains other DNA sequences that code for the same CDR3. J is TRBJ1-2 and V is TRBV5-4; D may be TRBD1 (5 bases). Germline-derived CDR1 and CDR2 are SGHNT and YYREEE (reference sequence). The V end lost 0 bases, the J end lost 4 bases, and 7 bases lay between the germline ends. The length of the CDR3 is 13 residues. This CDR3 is CASSLGGGYGYTF. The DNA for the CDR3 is TGTGCCAGCAGCTTGGGCGGGGGCTATGGCTACACCTTC.

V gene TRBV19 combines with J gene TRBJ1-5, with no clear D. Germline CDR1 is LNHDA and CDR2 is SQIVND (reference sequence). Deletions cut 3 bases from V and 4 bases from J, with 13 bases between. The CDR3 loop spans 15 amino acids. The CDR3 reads CASSMVWGENQPQHF. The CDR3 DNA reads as TGTGCCAGTAGTATGGTGTGGGGAGAGAATCAGCCCCAGCATTTT.

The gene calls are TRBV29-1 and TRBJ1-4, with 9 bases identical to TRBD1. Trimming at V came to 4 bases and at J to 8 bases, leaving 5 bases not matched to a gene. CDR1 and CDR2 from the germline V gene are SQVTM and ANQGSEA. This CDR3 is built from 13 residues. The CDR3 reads CSVGGQGGEKLFF. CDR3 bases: TGCAGCGTTGGGGGACAGGGAGGCGAAAAACTGTTTTTT.

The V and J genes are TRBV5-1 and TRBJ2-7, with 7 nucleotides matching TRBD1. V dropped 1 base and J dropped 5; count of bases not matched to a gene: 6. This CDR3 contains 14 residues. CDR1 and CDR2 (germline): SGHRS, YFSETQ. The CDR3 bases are TGCGCCAGCAGCTTGAGGACGACAGGGAACGAGCAGTACTTC. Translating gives CASSLRTTGNEQYF.

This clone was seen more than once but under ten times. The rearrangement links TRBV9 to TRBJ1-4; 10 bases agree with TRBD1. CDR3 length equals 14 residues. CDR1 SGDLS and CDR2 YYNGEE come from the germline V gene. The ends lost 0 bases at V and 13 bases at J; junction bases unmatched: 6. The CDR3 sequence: CASSVGDRGAVLFF. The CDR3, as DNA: TGTGCCAGCAGCGTAGGGGACAGGGGCGCCGTACTGTTTTTT.

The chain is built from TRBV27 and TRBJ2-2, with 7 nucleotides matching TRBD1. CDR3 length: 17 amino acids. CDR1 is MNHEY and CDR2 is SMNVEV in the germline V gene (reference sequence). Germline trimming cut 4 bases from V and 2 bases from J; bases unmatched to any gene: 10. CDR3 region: CASSSTHDRVNTGELFF. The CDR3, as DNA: TGTGCCAGCAGTTCAACTCACGACAGGGTAAACACCGGGGAGCTGTTTTTT.

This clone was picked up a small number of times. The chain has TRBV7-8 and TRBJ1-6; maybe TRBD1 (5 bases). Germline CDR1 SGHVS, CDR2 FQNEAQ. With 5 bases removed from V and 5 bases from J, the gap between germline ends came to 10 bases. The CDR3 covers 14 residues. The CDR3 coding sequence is TGTGCCAGCAGCCAGGACAATCATAATTCACCCCTCCACTTT. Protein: CASSQDNHNSPLHF.

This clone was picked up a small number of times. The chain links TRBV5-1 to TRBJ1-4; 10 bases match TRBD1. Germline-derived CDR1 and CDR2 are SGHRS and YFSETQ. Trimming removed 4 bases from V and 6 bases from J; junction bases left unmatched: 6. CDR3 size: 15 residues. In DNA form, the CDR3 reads TGCGCCAGCAGCCGCACGGGACAGGGGTATGAAAAACTGTTTTTT. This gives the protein CASSRTGQGYEKLFF.

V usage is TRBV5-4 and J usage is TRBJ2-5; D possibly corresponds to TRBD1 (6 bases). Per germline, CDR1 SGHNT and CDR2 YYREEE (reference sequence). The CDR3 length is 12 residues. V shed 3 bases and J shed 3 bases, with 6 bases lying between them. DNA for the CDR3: TGTGCCAGCAGCTGGACAGAAGAGACCCAGTACTTC. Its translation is CASSWTEETQYF.

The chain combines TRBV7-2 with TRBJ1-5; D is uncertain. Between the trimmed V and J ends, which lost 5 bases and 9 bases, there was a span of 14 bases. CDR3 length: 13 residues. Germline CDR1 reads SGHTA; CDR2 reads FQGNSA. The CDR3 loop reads CASSLKLEGPQHF. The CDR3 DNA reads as TGTGCCAGCAGCCTCAAACTTGAGGGGCCCCAGCATTTT.

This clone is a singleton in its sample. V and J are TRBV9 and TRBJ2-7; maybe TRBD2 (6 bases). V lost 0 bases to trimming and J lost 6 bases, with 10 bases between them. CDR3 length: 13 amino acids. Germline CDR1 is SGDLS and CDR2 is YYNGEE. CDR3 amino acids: CASSVDAGREQYF. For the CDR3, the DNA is TGTGCCAGCAGCGTAGACGCGGGGCGCGAGCAGTACTTC.

CDR3 residues: CASSVPRTGNYGYTF. CDR3 bases: TGTGCCAGCAGCGTCCCGCGGACGGGAAACTATGGCTACACCTTC. The chain couples TRBV9 to TRBJ1-2; D unclear. Trimming cost V 2 bases and J 2 bases, with 13 bases left between them. Germline assignment: CDR1 SGDLS and CDR2 YYNGEE. The CDR3 covers 15 residues.

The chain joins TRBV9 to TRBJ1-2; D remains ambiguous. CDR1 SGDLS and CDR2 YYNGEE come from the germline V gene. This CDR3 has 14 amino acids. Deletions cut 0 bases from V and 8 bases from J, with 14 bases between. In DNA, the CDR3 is TGTGCCAGCAGCGTAGGGTCCTCCGTTCGGGGCTACACCTTC. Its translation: CASSVGSSVRGYTF.

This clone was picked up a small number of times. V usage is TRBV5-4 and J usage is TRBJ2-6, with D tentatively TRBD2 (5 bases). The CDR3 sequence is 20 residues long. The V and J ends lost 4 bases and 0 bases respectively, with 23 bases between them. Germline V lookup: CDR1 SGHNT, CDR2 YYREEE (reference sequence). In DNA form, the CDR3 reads TGTGCCAGCAGCCAGGACCCGCTCCGGACTTCCCGCTCTGGGGCCAACGTCCTGACTTTC. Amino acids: CASSQDPLRTSRSGANVLTF.

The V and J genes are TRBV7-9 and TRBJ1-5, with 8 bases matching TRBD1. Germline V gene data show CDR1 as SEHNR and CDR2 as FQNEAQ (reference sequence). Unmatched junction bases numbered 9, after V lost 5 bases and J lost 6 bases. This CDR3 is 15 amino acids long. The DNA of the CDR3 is TGTGCCAGCAGCAGAGGACAGGGAGAGACTCAGCCCCAGCATTTT. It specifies CASSRGQGETQPQHF.